A selection of T cell receptor beta chains follows, all from one sample in a study of blood T cells in healthy people across ages. TCRdb called the 5' RACE reads again in MiXCR, with one record for every CDR3 protein. The table shows fewer than 1,000,000 distinct CDR3 sequences, with 40% to 50% occurring only once. Sequencing was carried out using blood. These receptors were obtained from a man aged 55 to 70 in good health. The CDR3 runs from the conserved cysteine through the conserved F or W. D genes are given only for firm matches. Rows may omit the clone size; those that give it use once, few, many or a size class.

clone_size	cdr3_length	v_call	d_call	j_call	cdr3_nt	cdr3_aa
-	14	TRBV6-1	-	TRBJ1-2	TGTGCCAGCAGTGGCAAGGACAGTCTCTATGGCTACACCTTC	CASSGKDSLYGYTF
few	15	TRBV12-5	-	TRBJ1-1	TGTGCTAGTGGTTTGGTACGGGGATTGGACACTGAAGCTTTCTTT	CASGLVRGLDTEAFF
-	14	TRBV20-1	-	TRBJ2-1	TGCAGTGCTAGTGACCCCGGCAAACCGAATGAGCAGTTCTTC	CSASDPGKPNEQFF
-	13	TRBV20-1	-	TRBJ2-3	TGCAGTGCGCGGGACACTGACACAGATACGCAGTATTTT	CSARDTDTDTQYF
-	14	TRBV2	-	TRBJ1-5	TGTGCCAGCAGTACTACTGGGAGGGATCAGCCCCAGCATTTT	CASSTTGRDQPQHF
-	13	TRBV7-2	-	TRBJ2-7	TGTGCCAGCGGCTCCATACAAACGGGGGAGCAGTACTTC	CASGSIQTGEQYF
-	8	TRBV21-1	-	TRBJ2-3	TGTGCCAGCTGCACGCAGTATTTT	CASCTQYF
-	14	TRBV11-2	-	TRBJ1-1	TGTGCCAGCACCCCCGGCGGAAGCAACACTGAAGCTTTCTTT	CASTPGGSNTEAFF
many	18	TRBV3-1	-	TRBJ2-1	TGTGCCAGCAGCCCATCCTTCCCGACTGCCCGTTTTGCCAATGAGCAGTTCTTC	CASSPSFPTARFANEQFF
once	14	TRBV20-1	TRBD1	TRBJ2-7	TGCAGTGCTAGAGATCCCGGGACAGGTAATGAGCAGTACTTC	CSARDPGTGNEQYF
-	17	TRBV7-2	-	TRBJ2-5	TGTGCCAGCAGCTTAGCGGGGGGACGGACCCTAAGAGAGACCCAGTACTTC	CASSLAGGRTLRETQYF
-	17	TRBV5-1	TRBD1	TRBJ2-1	TGCGCCAGCAGCCGAAACCGGGCCGGGACAGGGTTTGGTGAGCAGTTCTTC	CASSRNRAGTGFGEQFF
-	17	TRBV13	-	TRBJ2-1	TGTGCCAGCAGCTTAGGGATAGTCAGTGCCCTAACGAATGAGCAGTTCTTC	CASSLGIVSALTNEQFF
few	13	TRBV5-1	-	TRBJ2-1	TGCGCCAGCAGAATGGGTGTAAGTGATGAGCAGTTCTTC	CASRMGVSDEQFF
-	14	TRBV6-5	TRBD2	TRBJ2-1	TGTGCCAGCAGCCGCGGGGGAGAGAACAATGAGCAGTTCTTC	CASSRGGENNEQFF
-	16	TRBV15	-	TRBJ2-7	TGTGCCACCAGCAGTAATACCGGCGTGGACTCCTACGAGCAGTACTTC	CATSSNTGVDSYEQYF
-	12	TRBV28	-	TRBJ1-5	TGTGCCAGCAGTTTATTTGCCCAGCCCCAGCATTTT	CASSLFAQPQHF